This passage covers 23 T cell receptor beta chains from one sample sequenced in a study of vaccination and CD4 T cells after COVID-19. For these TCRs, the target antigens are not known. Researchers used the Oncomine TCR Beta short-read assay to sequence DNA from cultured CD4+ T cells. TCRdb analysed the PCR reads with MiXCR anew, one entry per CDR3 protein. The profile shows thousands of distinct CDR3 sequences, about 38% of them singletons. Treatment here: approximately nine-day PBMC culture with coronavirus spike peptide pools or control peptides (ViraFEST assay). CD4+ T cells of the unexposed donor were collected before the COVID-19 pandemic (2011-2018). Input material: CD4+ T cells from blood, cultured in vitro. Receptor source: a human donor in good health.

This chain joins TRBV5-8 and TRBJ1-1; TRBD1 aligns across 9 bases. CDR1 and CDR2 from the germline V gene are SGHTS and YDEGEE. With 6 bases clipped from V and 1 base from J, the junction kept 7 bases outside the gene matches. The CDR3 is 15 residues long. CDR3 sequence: CASTRWTGENTEAFF. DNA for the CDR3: TGTGCCAGCACCCGGTGGACAGGGGAGAACACTGAAGCTTTCTTT.

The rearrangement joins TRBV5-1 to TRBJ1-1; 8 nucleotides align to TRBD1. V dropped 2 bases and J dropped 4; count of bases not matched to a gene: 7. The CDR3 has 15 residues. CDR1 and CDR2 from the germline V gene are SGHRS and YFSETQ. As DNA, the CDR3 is TGCGCCAGCAGCTTAAATCCTACAGGGGGCACTGAAGCTTTCTTT. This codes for CASSLNPTGGTEAFF.

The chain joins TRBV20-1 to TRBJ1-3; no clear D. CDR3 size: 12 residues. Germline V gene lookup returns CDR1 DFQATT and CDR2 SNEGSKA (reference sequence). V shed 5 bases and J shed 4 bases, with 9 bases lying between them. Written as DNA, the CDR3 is TGCAGTGCTTGGGTTCTCGGAAACACCATATATTTT. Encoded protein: CSAWVLGNTIYF.

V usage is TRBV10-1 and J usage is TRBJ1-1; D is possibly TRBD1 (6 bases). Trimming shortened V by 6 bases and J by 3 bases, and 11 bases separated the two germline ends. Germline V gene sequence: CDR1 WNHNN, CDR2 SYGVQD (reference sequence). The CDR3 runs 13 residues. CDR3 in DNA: TGCGCCAGCAGGCAAGGACAGTACACTGAAGCTTTCTTT. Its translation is CASRQGQYTEAFF.

Written as DNA, the CDR3 is TGTGCCAGCAGCTCCGGACAGTTCTGGAGCAATCAGCCCCAGCATTTT. It is translated as CASSSGQFWSNQPQHF. The rearrangement joins TRBV5-8 to TRBJ1-5; the D gene is possibly TRBD1 (6 bases). Germline lookup yields CDR1 SGHTS and CDR2 YDEGEE. There are 16 residues in the CDR3. Trimming took 3 bases from V and 1 from J, leaving 14 bases between them.

The CDR3 here is CASSPSGGNTGELFF. The CDR3 DNA is TGTGCCAGCAGCCCCTCGGGGGGGAACACCGGGGAGCTGTTTTTT. The rearrangement joins TRBV7-3 to TRBJ2-2; 7 positions match TRBD2. Losses at the gene ends were 5 bases for V and 1 base for J; bases not matched to a gene: 4. Germline CDR1 is SGHTA and CDR2 is FQGTGA. The CDR3 covers 15 residues.

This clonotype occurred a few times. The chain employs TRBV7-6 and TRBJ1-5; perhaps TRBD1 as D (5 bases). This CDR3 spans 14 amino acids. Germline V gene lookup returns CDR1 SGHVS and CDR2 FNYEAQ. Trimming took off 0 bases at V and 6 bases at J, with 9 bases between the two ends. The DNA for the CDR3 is TGTGCCAGCAGCTTAGCGCAGGGAGGTCAGCCCCAGCATTTT. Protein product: CASSLAQGGQPQHF.

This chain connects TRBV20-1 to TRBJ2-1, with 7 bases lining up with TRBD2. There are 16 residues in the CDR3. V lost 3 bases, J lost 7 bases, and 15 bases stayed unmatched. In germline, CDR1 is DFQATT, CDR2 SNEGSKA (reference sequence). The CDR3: CSASSGEALSSNEQFF. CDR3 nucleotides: TGCAGTGCTAGCAGCGGGGAAGCCCTGAGTAGTAATGAGCAGTTCTTC.

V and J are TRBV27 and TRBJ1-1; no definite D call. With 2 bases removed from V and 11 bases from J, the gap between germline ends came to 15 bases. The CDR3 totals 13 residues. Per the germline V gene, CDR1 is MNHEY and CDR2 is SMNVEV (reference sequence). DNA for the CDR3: TGTGCCAGCAGTTTAAGTGCCACGTATGGTGCTTTCTTT. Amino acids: CASSLSATYGAFF.

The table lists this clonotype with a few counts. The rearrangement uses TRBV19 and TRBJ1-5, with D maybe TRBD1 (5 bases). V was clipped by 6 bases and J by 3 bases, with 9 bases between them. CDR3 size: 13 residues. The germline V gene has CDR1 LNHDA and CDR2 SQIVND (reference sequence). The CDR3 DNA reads TGTGCCAGTAGGGGGGAGTACAATCAGCCCCAGCATTTT. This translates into CASRGEYNQPQHF.

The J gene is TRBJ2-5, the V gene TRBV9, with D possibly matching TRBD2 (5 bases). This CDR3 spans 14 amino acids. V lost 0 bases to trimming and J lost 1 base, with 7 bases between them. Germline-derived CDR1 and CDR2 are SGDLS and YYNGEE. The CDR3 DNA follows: TGTGCCAGCAGCGTAGCGGGGTCCCAAGAGACCCAGTACTTC. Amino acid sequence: CASSVAGSQETQYF.

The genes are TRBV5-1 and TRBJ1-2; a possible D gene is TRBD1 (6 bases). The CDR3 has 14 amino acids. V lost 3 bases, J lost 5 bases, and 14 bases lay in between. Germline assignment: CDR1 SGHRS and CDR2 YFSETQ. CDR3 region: CASSSQGEEYGYTF. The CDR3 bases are TGCGCCAGCAGCTCACAGGGAGAGGAGTATGGCTACACCTTC.

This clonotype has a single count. CDR3 amino acids: CASSWSGGSNEAFF. The CDR3 region has the DNA TGTGCCAGCAGCTGGAGCGGGGGGTCAAATGAAGCTTTCTTT. The genes are TRBV11-2 and TRBJ1-1; D perhaps matches TRBD1 (5 bases). CDR1 and CDR2 (germline): SGHAT, FQNNGV. The length of the CDR3 is 14 residues. Trimming shortened V by 4 bases and J by 7 bases, and 16 bases separated the two germline ends.

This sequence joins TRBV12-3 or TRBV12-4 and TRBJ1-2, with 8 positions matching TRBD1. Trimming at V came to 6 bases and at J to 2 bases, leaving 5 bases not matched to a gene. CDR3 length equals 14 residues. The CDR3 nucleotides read TGTGCCAGCAGGGGACAGGCTATCAACTATGGCTACACCTTC. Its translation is CASRGQAINYGYTF.

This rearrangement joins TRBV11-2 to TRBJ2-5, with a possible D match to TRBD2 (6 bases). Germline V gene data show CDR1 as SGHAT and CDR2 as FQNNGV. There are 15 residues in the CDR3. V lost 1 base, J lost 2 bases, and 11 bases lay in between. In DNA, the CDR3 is TGTGCCAGCAGCTTAGTGTTCGGACTACAAGAGACCCAGTACTTC. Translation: CASSLVFGLQETQYF.

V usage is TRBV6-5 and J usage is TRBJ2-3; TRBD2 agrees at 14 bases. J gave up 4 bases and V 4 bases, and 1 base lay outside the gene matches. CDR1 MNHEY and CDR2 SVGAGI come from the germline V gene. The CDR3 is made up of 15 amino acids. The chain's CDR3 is CASSSTSGGADTQYF. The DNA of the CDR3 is TGTGCCAGCAGTTCGACTAGCGGGGGGGCAGATACGCAGTATTTT.

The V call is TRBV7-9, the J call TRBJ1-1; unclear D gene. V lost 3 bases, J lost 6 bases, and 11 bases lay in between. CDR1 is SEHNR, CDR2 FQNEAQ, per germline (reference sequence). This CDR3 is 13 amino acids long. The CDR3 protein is CASSFFSTPEAFF. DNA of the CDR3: TGTGCCAGCAGCTTCTTCTCGACCCCTGAAGCTTTCTTT.

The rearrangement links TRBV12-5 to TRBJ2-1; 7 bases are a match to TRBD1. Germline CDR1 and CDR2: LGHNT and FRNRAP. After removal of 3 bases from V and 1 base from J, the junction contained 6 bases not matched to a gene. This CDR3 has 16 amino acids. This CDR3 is CASGFKTGLSYNEQFF. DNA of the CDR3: TGTGCTAGTGGTTTTAAGACAGGGCTATCCTACAATGAGCAGTTCTTC.

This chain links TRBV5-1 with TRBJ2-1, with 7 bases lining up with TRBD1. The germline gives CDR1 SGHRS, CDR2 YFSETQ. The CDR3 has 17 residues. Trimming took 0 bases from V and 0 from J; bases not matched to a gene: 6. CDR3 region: CASSLVNRGSSYNEQFF. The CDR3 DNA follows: TGCGCCAGCAGCTTGGTTAACAGGGGTAGCTCCTACAATGAGCAGTTCTTC. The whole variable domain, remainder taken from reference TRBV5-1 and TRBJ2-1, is KAGVTQTPRYLIKTRGQQVTLSCSPISGHRSVSWYQQTPGQGLQFLFEYFSETQRNKGNFPGRFSGRQFSNSRSEMNVSTLELGDSALYLCASSLVNRGSSYNEQFFGPGTRLTVL.

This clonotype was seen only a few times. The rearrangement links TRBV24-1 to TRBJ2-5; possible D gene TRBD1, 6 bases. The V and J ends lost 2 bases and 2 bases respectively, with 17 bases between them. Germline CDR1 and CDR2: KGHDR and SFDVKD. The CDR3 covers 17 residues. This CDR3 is CATSDYRDTHRQETQYF. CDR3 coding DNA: TGTGCCACCAGTGATTACCGGGACACACATAGACAAGAGACCCAGTACTTC.

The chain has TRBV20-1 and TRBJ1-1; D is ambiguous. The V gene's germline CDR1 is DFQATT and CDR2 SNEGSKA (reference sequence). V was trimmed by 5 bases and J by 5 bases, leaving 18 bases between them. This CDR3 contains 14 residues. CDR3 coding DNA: TGCAGTGCTCCGGGCTCGAATCGGGCGACTGAAGCTTTCTTT. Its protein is CSAPGSNRATEAFF.

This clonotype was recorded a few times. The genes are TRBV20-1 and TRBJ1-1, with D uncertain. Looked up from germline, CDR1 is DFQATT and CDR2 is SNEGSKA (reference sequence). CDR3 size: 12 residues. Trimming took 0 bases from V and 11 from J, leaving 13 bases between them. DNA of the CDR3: TGCAGTGCTAGAGAGCTGGACGTCGTGGCTTTCTTT. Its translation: CSARELDVVAFF.

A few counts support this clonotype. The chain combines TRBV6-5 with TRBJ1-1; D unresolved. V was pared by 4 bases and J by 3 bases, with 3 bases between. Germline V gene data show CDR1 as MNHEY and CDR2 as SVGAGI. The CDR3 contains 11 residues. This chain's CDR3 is CASSSYTEAFF. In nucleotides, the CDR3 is TGTGCCAGCAGTTCGTACACTGAAGCTTTCTTT.